Sequencing of this T cell receptor beta chain was carried out in a study of blood T cell repertoires in COVID-19. Overall study context: Italy, Spain and the United States were the sources of the convalescent and acute COVID-19 samples. From T cells, B-cell-depleted T cells, or PBMCs came the material, which was cDNA or gDNA.

In the source study's methods: Estimation of nucleated cell counts was performed using reference gene primer amplification. Using immunoSEQ multiplex PCR, the repertoire was profiled, and TCRdb retains in-frame clones only, with some absent. V, J and clone size are taken as reported in that table, and D and trimming were inferred from the DNA itself. Altogether 350,000 or so clones are present, 89% being singletons, with the ten largest covering approximately 4.1%. Sequenced sample: peripheral blood. The origin of this receptor is a woman aged 60-75 years with COVID-19, enrolled during active disease.

Written as DNA, the CDR3 is TGTGCCTATCAGACAGGGGGGAAAAGCACTGAAGCTTTCTTT. This translates into CAYQTGGKSTEAFF. The genes are TRBV30 and TRBJ1-1; TRBD1 aligns across 9 bases. V lost 7 bases, J lost 4 bases, and 10 bases stayed unmatched. This CDR3 comprises 14 residues. The V gene's germline CDR1 is GTSNPN and CDR2 SVGIG (reference sequence).